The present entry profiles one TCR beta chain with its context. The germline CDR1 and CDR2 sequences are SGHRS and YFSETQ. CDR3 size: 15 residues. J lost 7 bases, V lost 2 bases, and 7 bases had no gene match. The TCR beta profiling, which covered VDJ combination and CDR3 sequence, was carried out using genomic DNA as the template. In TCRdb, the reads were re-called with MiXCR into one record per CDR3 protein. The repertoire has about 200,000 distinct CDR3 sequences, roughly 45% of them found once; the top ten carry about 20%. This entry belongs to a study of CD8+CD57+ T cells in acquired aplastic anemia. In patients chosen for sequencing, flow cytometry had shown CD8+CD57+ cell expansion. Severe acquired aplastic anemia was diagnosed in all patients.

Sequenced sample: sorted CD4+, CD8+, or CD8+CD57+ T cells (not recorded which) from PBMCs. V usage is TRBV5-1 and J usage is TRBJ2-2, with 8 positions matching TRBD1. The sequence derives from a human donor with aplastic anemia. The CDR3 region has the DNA TGCGCCAGCAGCTTTCAGGGGGCGCAGAGCGGGGAGCTGTTTTTT. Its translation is CASSFQGAQSGELFF.